Listed here are 26 T cell receptor beta chains from one sample, sequenced in a study of radiotherapy plus CTLA-4 blockade in lung cancer. Clones were read by immunoSEQ multiplex PCR, and TCRdb kept only the in-frame ones, dropping some. The profile shows 120,000 or so clones, about four fifths of them singletons. Specimen: peripheral blood, collected from a patient treated with radiotherapy plus ipilimumab. These receptors came from a human donor with non-small cell lung cancer who had a partial response to radiotherapy plus ipilimumab.

This sequence joins TRBV5-4 and TRBJ1-4; 7 nucleotides line up with TRBD1. V dropped 2 bases and J dropped 3; count of bases not matched to a gene: 1. This CDR3 contains 14 residues. Per germline, CDR1 SGHNT and CDR2 YYREEE (reference sequence). CDR3 residues: CASSFGTANEKLFF. The CDR3 DNA is TGTGCCAGCAGCTTCGGGACAGCTAATGAAAAACTGTTTTTT.

The rearrangement uses TRBV27 and TRBJ2-1; 9 bases map to TRBD1. Per germline, CDR1 MNHEY and CDR2 SMNVEV (reference sequence). V shed 6 bases, J shed 5 bases, and the junction held 8 bases outside the gene matches. This CDR3 contains 15 residues. Here the CDR3 reads CASRREGQGNNEQFF. The CDR3 DNA follows: TGTGCCAGCAGACGTGAGGGACAGGGCAACAATGAGCAGTTCTTC.

The chain joins TRBV18 to TRBJ1-5; tentative D call: TRBD1 (6 bases). Germline CDR1 and CDR2: KGHSH and LQKENI. Deletions cut 6 bases from V and 7 bases from J, with 19 bases between. This CDR3 contains 15 residues. The CDR3, as DNA: TGTGCCAGCTCCCTCCGGGGGGCAGTGGGACAGCCCCAGCATTTT. Translated: CASSLRGAVGQPQHF.

This chain joins TRBV6-7 and TRBJ1-2, with 9 bases fitting TRBD1. TRBV6-7 is an ORF, with its function uncertain. This CDR3 region has 16 residues. The V and J ends lost 3 bases and 4 bases, in that order; junction bases with no gene match: 9. CDR3 nucleotide sequence: TGTGCCAGCAGTTATTGCGAACAGGGGGCCCGCTATGGCTACACCTTC. Encoded protein: CASSYCEQGARYGYTF.

CDR3 protein: CASSASGRAVYNEQFF. The DNA of the CDR3 is TGTGCCAGTTCGGCTAGCGGGAGGGCCGTCTACAATGAGCAGTTCTTC. The chain employs TRBV19 and TRBJ2-1; 12 nucleotides match TRBD2. The CDR3 consists of 16 residues. J gave up 3 bases and V 8 bases, and 8 bases lay outside the gene matches. Germline CDR1 and CDR2: LNHDA and SQIVND (reference sequence). Full variable domain (rest looked up from reference TRBV19 and TRBJ2-1): DGGITQSPKYLFRKEGQNVTLSCEQNLNHDAMYWYRQDPGQGLRLIYYSQIVNDFQKGDIAEGYSVSREKKESFPLTVTSAQKNPTAFYLCASSASGRAVYNEQFFGPGTRLTVL.

The chain couples TRBV6-5 to TRBJ2-7; TRBD2 matches at 8 bases. V was clipped by 6 bases and J by 5 bases; unmatched bases: 9. The CDR3 has 14 residues. Germline CDR1 is MNHEY and CDR2 is SVGAGI. The CDR3 is CASRSAGLADEQYF. CDR3 nucleotide sequence: TGTGCCAGCAGATCGGCCGGACTAGCAGACGAGCAGTACTTC.

In regard to this clone: Other DNA sequences in the same sample also yield this CDR3. The chain has TRBV7-2 and TRBJ1-5, with 10 bases fitting TRBD1. The CDR3 is 18 amino acids. From germline, CDR1 is SGHTA and CDR2 FQGNSA. Trimming at V came to 5 bases and at J to 0 bases, leaving 10 bases not matched to a gene. CDR3 residues: CASSLTGTGAYSNQPQHF. The CDR3 DNA sequence: TGTGCCAGCAGCCTGACCGGGACAGGGGCCTATAGCAATCAGCCCCAGCATTTT.

This chain joins TRBV28 and TRBJ2-7; D is possibly TRBD1 (5 bases). V gave up 6 bases and J gave up 4 bases, with 10 bases separating them. The CDR3 has 12 residues. Germline V gene lookup returns CDR1 MDHEN and CDR2 SYDVKM. Here the CDR3 DNA reads TGTGCCAGCAGCTACAGGATTTACGAGCAGTACTTC. It is translated as CASSYRIYEQYF.

This clone has only one observation. The chain combines TRBV7-8 with TRBJ1-6; a weak D match, TRBD1 (5 bases). CDR3 length: 15 amino acids. V lost 1 base to trimming and J lost 6 bases, with 10 bases between them. CDR1 SGHVS and CDR2 FQNEAQ come from the germline V gene. CDR3 protein: CASSLVPGFNSPLHF. DNA for the CDR3: TGTGCCAGCAGCTTAGTGCCAGGGTTTAATTCACCCCTCCACTTT.

This chain connects TRBV7-2 to TRBJ2-7; D remains ambiguous. With 4 bases removed from V and 2 bases from J, the gap between germline ends came to 9 bases. CDR3 length: 13 residues. Germline V gene lookup returns CDR1 SGHTA and CDR2 FQGNSA. The CDR3 here is CASSSATTYEQYF. The CDR3 DNA follows: TGTGCCAGCAGCTCGGCCACTACCTACGAGCAGTACTTC.

The chain is built from TRBV19 and TRBJ1-5; 9 nucleotides agree with TRBD1. Losses at the gene ends were 6 bases for V and 1 base for J; bases not matched to a gene: 19. Germline V gives CDR1 LNHDA, CDR2 SQIVND (reference sequence). This CDR3 contains 20 residues. The CDR3 region has the DNA TGTGCCAGTAGCCCCCGGGGAGGGACAGGGTACGTCGCGAGCAATCAGCCCCAGCATTTT. It yields the protein CASSPRGGTGYVASNQPQHF.

This rearrangement joins TRBV5-8 to TRBJ2-1; 7 bases agree with TRBD1. V lost 1 base, J lost 6 bases, and 1 base stayed unmatched. The CDR3 totals 13 residues. The germline V gene encodes CDR1 SGHTS and CDR2 YDEGEE. For the CDR3, the DNA is TGTGCCAGCAGCTTGCACAGGGGCAATGAGCAGTTCTTC. Its protein product is CASSLHRGNEQFF.

Concerning this clone itself: At one of its ends the junction is not consistent with the germline gene, which may arise from a read error. Other DNA variants within this sample encode the same CDR3. This rearrangement joins TRBV27 to TRBJ2-2, with TRBD2 as a possible D gene (5 bases). CDR1 is MNHEY, CDR2 SMNVEV, per germline (reference sequence). This CDR3 is 14 amino acids long. The CDR3 protein is CATSMRNFAGELFF. In DNA, the CDR3 is TGTGCCACCTCCATGAGAAATTTCGCCGGGGAGCTGTTCTTT.

The genes are TRBV19 and TRBJ1-2, with D hard to call. The ends were cut back, 3 bases at V and 6 bases at J, with 14 bases in the middle. Germline V gene data show CDR1 as LNHDA and CDR2 as SQIVND (reference sequence). The CDR3 totals 14 residues. CDR3 sequence reads: CASSINPWANGYTF. The CDR3 DNA is TGTGCCAGTAGTATTAACCCCTGGGCGAATGGCTACACCTTC.

The chain is built from TRBV27 and TRBJ1-4, with D possibly TRBD1 on 5 matching bases. Germline CDR1 reads MNHEY; CDR2 reads SMNVEV (reference sequence). V dropped 8 bases and J dropped 7 bases, with 11 bases sitting between them. This CDR3 is built from 12 residues. CDR3 sequence reads: CASGGVGEKLFF. The CDR3 DNA reads as TGTGCCAGCGGGGGGGTAGGTGAAAAACTGTTTTTT.

The chain links TRBV7-8 to TRBJ2-3; TRBD2 agrees at 12 bases. The germline V gene encodes CDR1 SGHVS and CDR2 FQNEAQ. The CDR3 consists of 18 residues. V dropped 5 bases and J dropped 1; count of bases not matched to a gene: 10. CDR3 sequence reads: CASSPIGTSGQRTDTQYF. CDR3 DNA: TGTGCCAGCAGCCCAATAGGGACTAGCGGGCAACGCACAGATACGCAGTATTTT.

The chain carries TRBV14 and TRBJ1-4, with D possibly being TRBD1 (5 bases). The CDR3 runs to 18 residues. The ends were cut back, 1 base at V and 8 bases at J, with 23 bases in the middle. The germline V gene has CDR1 SGHDN and CDR2 FVKESK. CDR3 region: CASSQVRQSVGGLEKLFF. The CDR3 DNA sequence: TGTGCCAGCAGCCAAGTACGACAGTCGGTGGGAGGATTGGAAAAACTGTTTTTT.

A few counts support this clone. The chain combines TRBV28 with TRBJ1-4, with 9 bases identical to TRBD1. Germline lookup yields CDR1 MDHEN and CDR2 SYDVKM. This CDR3 has 15 residues. V dropped 5 bases and J dropped 3; count of bases not matched to a gene: 4. CDR3 DNA sequence: TGTGCCAGCAGTACCCGGGACAGGGCTAATGAAAAACTGTTTTTT. Its protein product is CASSTRDRANEKLFF.

The chain is built from TRBV14 and TRBJ2-1, with 11 bases lining up with TRBD2. Germline loops: CDR1 SGHDN, CDR2 FVKESK. J gave up 8 bases and V 3 bases, and 9 bases lay outside the gene matches. The CDR3 runs to 16 residues. CDR3 protein: CASSHRLAGTLDEQFF. As DNA, the CDR3 is TGTGCCAGCAGCCACCGACTAGCGGGGACATTGGATGAGCAGTTCTTC.

This chain connects TRBV9 to TRBJ1-1, with 7 positions matching TRBD1. The CDR3 contains 14 residues. J lost 6 bases, V lost 2 bases, and 7 bases had no gene match. In germline, CDR1 is SGDLS, CDR2 YYNGEE. CDR3 sequence (DNA): TGTGCCAGCAGCGTGGTAGTCGACAGGGCTGAAGCTTTCTTT. Translated, it gives CASSVVVDRAEAFF.

This chain connects TRBV19 to TRBJ1-4; D unclear. CDR1 is LNHDA, CDR2 SQIVND, per germline (reference sequence). With 1 base removed from V and 5 bases from J, the gap between germline ends came to 8 bases. The CDR3 is made up of 14 amino acids. The CDR3: CASSIGLTNEKLFF. The CDR3 DNA is TGTGCCAGTAGTATAGGACTTACAAATGAAAAACTGTTTTTT.

This sequence joins TRBV5-4 and TRBJ1-2, with a weak D call TRBD1 (6 bases). The CDR3 runs 14 residues. The germline V gene encodes CDR1 SGHNT and CDR2 YYREEE (reference sequence). The germline V and J ends were trimmed by 4 bases and 3 bases, with 13 bases remaining between them. The DNA for the CDR3 is TGTGCCAGCAGCCAAGGAGGGGGGGACTATGGCTACACCTTC. It is translated as CASSQGGGDYGYTF.

A remark on this clone: Relative to the germline gene, one junction end is altered; a read error may explain this. J is TRBJ2-7 and V is TRBV7-7, with D perhaps TRBD1 (6 bases). This CDR3 is built from 14 residues. CDR1 is SSHAT, CDR2 FNYEAQ, per germline (reference sequence). The chain's CDR3 is CASSPAGTNYEQYF. The CDR3 bases are TGTGCTAGCAGCCCGGCCGGGACAAACTACGAGCAGTACTTC.

V gene TRBV7-2 combines with J gene TRBJ2-7; 9 bases align to TRBD2. The germline V gene has CDR1 SGHTA and CDR2 FQGNSA. J was trimmed by 0 bases and V by 5 bases; bases with no gene match: 2. The CDR3 sequence is 14 residues long. The CDR3 sequence: CASSPTSGSYEQYF. CDR3 DNA sequence: TGTGCCAGCAGCCCGACTAGCGGCTCCTACGAGCAGTACTTC.

The J gene is TRBJ2-5, the V gene TRBV10-3; D perhaps matches TRBD1 (5 bases). The CDR3 loop spans 11 amino acids. The V end was cut by 11 bases, the J end by 1 base, with 8 bases between. Per the germline V gene, CDR1 is ENHRY and CDR2 is SYGVKD. CDR3 region: CAAQGQETQYF. The DNA of the CDR3 is TGTGCCGCCCAGGGCCAAGAGACCCAGTACTTC.

V is TRBV7-2 and J is TRBJ2-6; D might be TRBD1 (5 bases). The CDR3 runs to 18 residues. Germline CDR1 reads SGHTA; CDR2 reads FQGNSA. V was trimmed by 5 bases and J by 0 bases, leaving 17 bases between them. The CDR3, as DNA: TGTGCCAGCAGCACCAGACAGCTATTAGACTCTGGGGCCAACGTCCTGACTTTC. Translating gives CASSTRQLLDSGANVLTF.